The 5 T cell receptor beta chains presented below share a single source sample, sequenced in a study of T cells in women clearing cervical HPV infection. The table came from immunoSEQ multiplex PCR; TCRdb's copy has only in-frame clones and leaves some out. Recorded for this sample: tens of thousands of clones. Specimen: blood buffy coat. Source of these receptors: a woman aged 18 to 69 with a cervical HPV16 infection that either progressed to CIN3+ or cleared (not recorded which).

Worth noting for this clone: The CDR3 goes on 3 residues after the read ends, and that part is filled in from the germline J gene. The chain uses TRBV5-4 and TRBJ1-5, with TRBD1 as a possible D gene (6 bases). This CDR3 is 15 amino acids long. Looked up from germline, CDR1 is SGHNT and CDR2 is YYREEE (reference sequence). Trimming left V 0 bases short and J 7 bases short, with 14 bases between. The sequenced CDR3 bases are TGTGCCAGCAGCTTGGACCAGGGGAAACAACAGCCC. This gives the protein CASSLDQGKQQP. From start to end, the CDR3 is CASSLDQGKQQPQHF.

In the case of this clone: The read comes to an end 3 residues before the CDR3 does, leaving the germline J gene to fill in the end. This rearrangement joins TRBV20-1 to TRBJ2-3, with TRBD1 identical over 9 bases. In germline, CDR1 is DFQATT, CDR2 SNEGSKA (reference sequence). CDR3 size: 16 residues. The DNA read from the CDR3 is TGCAGTGCTAGCGGGACCGGGACAGGGTATCAAGAGACG. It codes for CSASGTGTGYQET. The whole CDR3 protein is CSASGTGTGYQETQYF.

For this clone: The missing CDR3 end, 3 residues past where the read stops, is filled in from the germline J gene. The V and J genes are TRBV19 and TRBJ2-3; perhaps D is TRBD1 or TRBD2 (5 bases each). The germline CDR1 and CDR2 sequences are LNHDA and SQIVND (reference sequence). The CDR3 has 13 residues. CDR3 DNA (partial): TGTGCCAGTAGTAGCAGGGAGAATCAGCCG. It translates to CASSSRENQP. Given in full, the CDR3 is CASSSRENQPQYF.

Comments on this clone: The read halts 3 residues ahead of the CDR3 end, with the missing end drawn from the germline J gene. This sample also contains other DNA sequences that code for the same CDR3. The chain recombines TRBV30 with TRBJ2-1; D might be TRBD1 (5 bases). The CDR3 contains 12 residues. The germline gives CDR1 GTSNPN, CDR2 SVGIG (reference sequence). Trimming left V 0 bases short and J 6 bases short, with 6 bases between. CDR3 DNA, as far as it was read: TGTGCCTGGAGTGTGCAGGGCAATGAG. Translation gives CAWSVQGNE. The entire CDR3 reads CAWSVQGNEQFF.

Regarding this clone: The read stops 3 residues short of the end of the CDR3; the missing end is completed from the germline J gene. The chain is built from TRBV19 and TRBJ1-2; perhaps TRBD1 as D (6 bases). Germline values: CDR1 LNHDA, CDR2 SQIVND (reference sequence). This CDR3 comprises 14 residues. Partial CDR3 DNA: TGTGCCAGTAGACCTCCGGGGGGCTACAATGAC. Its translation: CASRPPGGYND. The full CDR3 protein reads CASRPPGGYNDYTF. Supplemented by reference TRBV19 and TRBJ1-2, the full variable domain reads DGGITQSPKYLFRKEGQNVTLSCEQNLNHDAMYWYRQDPGQGLRLIYYSQIVNDFQKGDIAEGYSVSREKKESFPLTVTSAQKNPTAFYLCASRPPGGYNDYTFGSGTRLTVV.